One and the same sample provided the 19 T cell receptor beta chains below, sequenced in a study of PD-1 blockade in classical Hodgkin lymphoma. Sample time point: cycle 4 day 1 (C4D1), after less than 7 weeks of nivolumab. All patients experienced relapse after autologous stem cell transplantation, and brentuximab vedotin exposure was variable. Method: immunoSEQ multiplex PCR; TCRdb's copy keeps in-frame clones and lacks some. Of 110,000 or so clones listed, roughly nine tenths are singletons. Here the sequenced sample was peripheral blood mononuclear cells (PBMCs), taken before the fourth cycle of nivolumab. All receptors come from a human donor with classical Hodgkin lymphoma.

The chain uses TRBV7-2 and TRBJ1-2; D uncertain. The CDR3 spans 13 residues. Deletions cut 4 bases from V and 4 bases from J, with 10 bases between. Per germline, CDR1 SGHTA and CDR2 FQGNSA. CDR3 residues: CASSSPGIYGYTF. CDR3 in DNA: TGTGCCAGCAGCTCCCCGGGGATCTATGGCTACACCTTC.

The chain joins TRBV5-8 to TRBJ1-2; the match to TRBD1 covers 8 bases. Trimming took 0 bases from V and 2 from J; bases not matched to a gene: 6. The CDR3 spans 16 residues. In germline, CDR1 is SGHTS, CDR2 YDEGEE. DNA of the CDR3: TGTGCCAGCAGCTTGGGGACAGGGCGGAGGAACTATGGCTACACCTTC. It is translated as CASSLGTGRRNYGYTF.

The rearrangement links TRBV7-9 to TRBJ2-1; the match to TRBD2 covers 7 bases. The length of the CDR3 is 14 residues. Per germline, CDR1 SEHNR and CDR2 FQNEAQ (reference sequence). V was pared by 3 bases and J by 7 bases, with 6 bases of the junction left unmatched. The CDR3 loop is CASSFPGLLNEQFF. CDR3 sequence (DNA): TGTGCCAGCAGCTTTCCGGGACTATTGAATGAGCAGTTCTTC.

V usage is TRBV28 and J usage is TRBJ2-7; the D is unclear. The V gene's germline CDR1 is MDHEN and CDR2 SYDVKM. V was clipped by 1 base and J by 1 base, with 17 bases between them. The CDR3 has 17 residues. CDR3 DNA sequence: TGTGCCAGCAGTTTATTCGTGTATCAAGAGCGATCCTACGAGCAGTACTTC. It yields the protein CASSLFVYQERSYEQYF.

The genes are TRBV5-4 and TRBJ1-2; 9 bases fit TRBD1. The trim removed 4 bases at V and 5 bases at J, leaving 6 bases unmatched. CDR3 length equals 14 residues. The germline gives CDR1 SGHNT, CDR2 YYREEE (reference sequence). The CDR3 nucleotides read TGTGCCAGCAGCCCAACAGGGGGCGGTTATGGCTACACCTTC. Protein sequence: CASSPTGGGYGYTF. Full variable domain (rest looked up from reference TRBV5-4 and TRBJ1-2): ETGVTQSPTHLIKTRGQQVTLRCSSQSGHNTVSWYQQALGQGPQFIFQYYREEENGRGNFPPRFSGLQFPNYSSELNVNALELDDSALYLCASSPTGGGYGYTFGSGTRLTVV.

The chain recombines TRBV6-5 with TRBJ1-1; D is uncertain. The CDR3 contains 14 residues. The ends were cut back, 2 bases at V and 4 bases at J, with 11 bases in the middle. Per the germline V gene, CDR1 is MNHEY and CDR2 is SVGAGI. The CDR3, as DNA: TGTGCCAGCAGTTACAGCCGGGTAACCACTGAAGCTTTCTTT. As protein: CASSYSRVTTEAFF.

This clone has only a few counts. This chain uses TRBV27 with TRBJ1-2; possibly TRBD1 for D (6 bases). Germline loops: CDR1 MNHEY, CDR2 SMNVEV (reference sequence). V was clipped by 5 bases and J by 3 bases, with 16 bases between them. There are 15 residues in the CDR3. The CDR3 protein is CASSPDGGTDYGYTF. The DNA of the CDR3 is TGTGCCAGCAGTCCCGATGGGGGCACAGACTATGGCTACACCTTC.

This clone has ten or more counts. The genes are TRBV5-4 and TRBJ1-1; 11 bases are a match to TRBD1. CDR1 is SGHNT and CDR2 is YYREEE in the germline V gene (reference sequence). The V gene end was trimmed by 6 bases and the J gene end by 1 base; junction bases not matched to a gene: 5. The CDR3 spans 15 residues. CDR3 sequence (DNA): TGTGCCAGCATCACCGGACAGGGGGCGAACACTGAAGCTTTCTTT. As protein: CASITGQGANTEAFF. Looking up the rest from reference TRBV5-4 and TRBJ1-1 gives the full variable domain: ETGVTQSPTHLIKTRGQQVTLRCSSQSGHNTVSWYQQALGQGPQFIFQYYREEENGRGNFPPRFSGLQFPNYSSELNVNALELDDSALYLCASITGQGANTEAFFGQGTRLTVV.

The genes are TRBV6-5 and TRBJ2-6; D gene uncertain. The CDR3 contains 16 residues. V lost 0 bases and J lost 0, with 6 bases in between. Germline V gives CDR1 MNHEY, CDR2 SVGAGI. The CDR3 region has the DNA TGTGCCAGCAGTTACTCGTCGGGCTCTGGGGCCAACGTCCTGACTTTC. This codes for CASSYSSGSGANVLTF.

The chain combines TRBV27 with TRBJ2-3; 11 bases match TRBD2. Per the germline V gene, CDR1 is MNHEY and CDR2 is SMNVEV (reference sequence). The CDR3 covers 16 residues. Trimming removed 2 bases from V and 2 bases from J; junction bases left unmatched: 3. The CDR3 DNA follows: TGTGCCAGCAGTTTACTAGCGGGGGGTCTCACAGATACGCAGTATTTT. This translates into CASSLLAGGLTDTQYF.

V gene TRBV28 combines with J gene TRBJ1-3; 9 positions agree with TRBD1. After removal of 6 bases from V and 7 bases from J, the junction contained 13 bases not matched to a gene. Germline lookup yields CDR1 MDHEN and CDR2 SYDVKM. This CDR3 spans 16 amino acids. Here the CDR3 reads CASSPRWTGERNTIYF. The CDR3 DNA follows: TGTGCCAGCAGCCCACGTTGGACAGGGGAGAGGAACACCATATATTTT.

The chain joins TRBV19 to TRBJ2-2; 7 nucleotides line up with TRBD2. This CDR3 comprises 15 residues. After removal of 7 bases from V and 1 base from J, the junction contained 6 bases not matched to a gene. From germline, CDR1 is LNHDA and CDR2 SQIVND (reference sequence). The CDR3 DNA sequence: TGTGCCAGTACCCGGCTAGCGGAGAACACCGGGGAGCTGTTTTTT. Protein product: CASTRLAENTGELFF.

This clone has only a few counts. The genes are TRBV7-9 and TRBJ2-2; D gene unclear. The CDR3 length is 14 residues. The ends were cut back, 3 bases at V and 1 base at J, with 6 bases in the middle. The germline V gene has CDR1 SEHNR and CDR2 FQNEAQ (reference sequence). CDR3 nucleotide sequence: TGTGCCAGCAGCTTCAGCATGAACACCGGGGAGCTGTTTTTT. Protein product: CASSFSMNTGELFF.

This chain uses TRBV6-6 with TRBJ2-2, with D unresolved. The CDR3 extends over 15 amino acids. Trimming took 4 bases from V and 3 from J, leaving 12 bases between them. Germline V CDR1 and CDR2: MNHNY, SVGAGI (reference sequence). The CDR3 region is CASSSRWTDTGELFF. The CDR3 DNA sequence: TGTGCCAGCAGTTCTCGATGGACGGACACCGGGGAGCTGTTTTTT.

The CDR3 region has the DNA TGTGCCAGCAGCCAAGGCATACTAGGAGCGCGGACAGGGAGCTACGAGCAGTACTTC. Residues: CASSQGILGARTGSYEQYF. The rearrangement joins TRBV11-2 to TRBJ2-7, with 8 positions matching TRBD1. V gave up 5 bases and J gave up 3 bases; unmatched junction bases: 21. CDR3 length equals 19 residues. In germline, CDR1 is SGHAT, CDR2 FQNNGV. Combining the CDR3 with reference TRBV11-2 and TRBJ2-7 gives the whole variable domain EAGVAQSPRYKIIEKRQSVAFWCNPISGHATLYWYQQILGQGPKLLIQFQNNGVVDDSQLPKDRFSAERLKGVDSTLKIQPAKLEDSAVYLCASSQGILGARTGSYEQYFGPGTRLTVT.

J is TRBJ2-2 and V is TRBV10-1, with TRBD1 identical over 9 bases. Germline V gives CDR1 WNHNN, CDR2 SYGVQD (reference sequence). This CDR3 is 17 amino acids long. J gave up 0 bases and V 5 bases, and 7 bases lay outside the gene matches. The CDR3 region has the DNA TGCGCCAGCAGTAGGACAGGGGCGATGGCGAACACCGGGGAGCTGTTTTTT. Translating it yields CASSRTGAMANTGELFF.

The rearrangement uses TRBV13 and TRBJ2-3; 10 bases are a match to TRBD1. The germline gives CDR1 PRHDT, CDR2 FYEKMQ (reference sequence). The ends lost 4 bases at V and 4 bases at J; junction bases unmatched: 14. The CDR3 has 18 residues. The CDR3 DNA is TGTGCCAGCAGCTCCCCTGCCCGGGACAGGGGTTTCCCAGATACGCAGTATTTT. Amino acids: CASSSPARDRGFPDTQYF.

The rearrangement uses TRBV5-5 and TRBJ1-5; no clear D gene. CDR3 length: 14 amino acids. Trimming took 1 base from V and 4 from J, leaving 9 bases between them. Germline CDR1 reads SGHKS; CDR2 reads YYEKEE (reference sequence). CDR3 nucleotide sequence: TGTGCCAGCAGCTTGTCTTATGGGAATCAGCCCCAGCATTTT. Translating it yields CASSLSYGNQPQHF.

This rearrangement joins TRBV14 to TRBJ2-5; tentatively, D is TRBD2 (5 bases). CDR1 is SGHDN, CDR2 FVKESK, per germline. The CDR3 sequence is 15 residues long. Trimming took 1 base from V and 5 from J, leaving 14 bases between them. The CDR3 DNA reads TGTGCCAGCAGCCAAGGGTGGGAGACCGGCGAGACCCAGTACTTC. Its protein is CASSQGWETGETQYF.